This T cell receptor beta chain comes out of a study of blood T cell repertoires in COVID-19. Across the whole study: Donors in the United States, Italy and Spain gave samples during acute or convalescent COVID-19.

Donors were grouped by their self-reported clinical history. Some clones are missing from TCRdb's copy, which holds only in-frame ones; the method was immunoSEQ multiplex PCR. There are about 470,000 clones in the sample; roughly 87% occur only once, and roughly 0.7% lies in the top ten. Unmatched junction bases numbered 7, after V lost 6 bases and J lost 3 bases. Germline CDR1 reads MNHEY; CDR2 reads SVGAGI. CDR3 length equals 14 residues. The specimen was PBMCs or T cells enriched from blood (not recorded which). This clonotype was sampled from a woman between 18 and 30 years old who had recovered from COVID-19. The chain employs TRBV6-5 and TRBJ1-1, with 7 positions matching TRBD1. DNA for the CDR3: TGTGCCAGCAGATCCCAGGGGGAGTACACTGAAGCTTTCTTT. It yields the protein CASRSQGEYTEAFF.